The 9 T cell receptor beta chains in this list originate from one sample, sequenced in a study of post-analysis software for immune sequencing data. No antigen has been assigned to these receptors. Regarding the study as a whole: TRBV5-6, TRBV5-1 and TRBV20-1 belonged to a set of roughly 5 TRBV segments that were more frequent in patients than controls.

Unique molecular identifiers had been added to the TCR beta cDNA libraries. One entry per CDR3 protein, called by TCRdb with MiXCR from the PCR reads. Of approximately 660,000 distinct CDR3 sequences listed, 55% to 70% are singletons. Sample: blood. Receptors were obtained from a girl aged 2 to 9 with multiple sclerosis.

Only a few counts were recorded for this clonotype. The chain recombines TRBV5-1 with TRBJ2-3; the match to TRBD2 covers 7 bases. J gave up 1 base and V 0 bases, and 5 bases lay outside the gene matches. Per germline, CDR1 SGHRS and CDR2 YFSETQ. The CDR3 length is 16 residues. DNA of the CDR3: TGCGCCAGCAGCTTGGAGCGGGGAAGGGGCACAGATACGCAGTATTTT. Its translation: CASSLERGRGTDTQYF.

This chain connects TRBV6-2 or TRBV6-3 to TRBJ2-1; TRBD2 agrees at 9 bases. Germline V lookup: CDR1 MNHEY, CDR2 SVGEGT. V dropped 8 bases and J dropped 10; count of bases not matched to a gene: 18. This CDR3 is 16 amino acids long. The CDR3 spells CASRVVQAGGSHEQFF. DNA of the CDR3: TGTGCCAGCCGCGTCGTCCAAGCGGGGGGATCCCACGAGCAGTTCTTC.

The V call is TRBV13, the J call TRBJ2-6; tentatively, D is TRBD2 (6 bases). The V end lost 4 bases, the J end lost 4 bases, and 14 bases lay between the germline ends. Germline lookup yields CDR1 PRHDT and CDR2 FYEKMQ (reference sequence). The CDR3 length is 16 residues. The CDR3, as DNA: TGTGCCAGCAGCTCCCTTGGGGGGAAAGGGGCCAACGTCCTGACTTTC. This codes for CASSSLGGKGANVLTF.

This chain joins TRBV29-1 and TRBJ2-5; no clear D. Per the germline V gene, CDR1 is SQVTM and CDR2 is ANQGSEA. Trimming shortened V by 4 bases and J by 6 bases, and 9 bases separated the two germline ends. The CDR3 extends over 11 amino acids. As DNA, the CDR3 is TGCAGCGTTGCGGAAGGGCAGACCCAGTACTTC. The encoded protein is CSVAEGQTQYF.

This chain uses TRBV7-2 with TRBJ1-2; 10 positions agree with TRBD1. V shed 1 base, J shed 4 bases, and the junction held 6 bases outside the gene matches. CDR3 size: 16 residues. The germline gives CDR1 SGHTA, CDR2 FQGNSA. The CDR3: CASSLVLGTGAYGYTF. The CDR3 DNA is TGTGCCAGCAGCTTAGTATTAGGGACAGGGGCCTATGGCTACACCTTC.

V is TRBV20-1 and J is TRBJ2-5, with TRBD2 identical over 12 bases. The CDR3 extends over 18 amino acids. Looked up from germline, CDR1 is DFQATT and CDR2 is SNEGSKA (reference sequence). J lost 2 bases, V lost 3 bases, and 13 bases had no gene match. The CDR3 sequence: CSARRSTSGGYRQETQYF. The CDR3 DNA reads as TGCAGTGCTAGGCGGAGCACTAGCGGGGGGTACCGACAAGAGACCCAGTACTTC.

The V call is TRBV6-6, the J call TRBJ2-3, with D possibly being TRBD1 (6 bases). The ends were cut back, 6 bases at V and 4 bases at J, with 14 bases in the middle. Germline values: CDR1 MNHNY, CDR2 SVGAGI (reference sequence). The CDR3 loop spans 14 amino acids. The CDR3 DNA reads TGTGCCAGCAGCCCATCCCAGGGGCCAGATACGCAGTATTTT. As protein: CASSPSQGPDTQYF.

The J gene is TRBJ2-7, the V gene TRBV20-1; TRBD2 matches 12 bases. CDR3 length: 14 amino acids. Trimming removed 5 bases from V and 6 bases from J; junction bases left unmatched: 8. Per germline, CDR1 DFQATT and CDR2 SNEGSKA (reference sequence). Here the CDR3 reads CSAWTSGDSAEQYF. In nucleotides, the CDR3 is TGCAGTGCTTGGACTAGCGGGGACTCAGCCGAGCAGTACTTC.

The rearrangement uses TRBV27 and TRBJ2-3, with D perhaps matching TRBD1 or TRBD2 (5 bases each). Trimming shortened V by 7 bases and J by 4 bases, and 18 bases separated the two germline ends. The CDR3 has 15 amino acids. Germline CDR1 and CDR2: MNHEY and SMNVEV (reference sequence). CDR3 bases: TGTGCCAGCAACTCCGGGACGGATGGGTCAGATACGCAGTATTTT. This encodes CASNSGTDGSDTQYF.